These 4 T cell receptor beta chains were all obtained from the same sample, sequenced in a study of cytomegalovirus exposure and HLA in healthy donors. Primers included in the PCR were 60 Vbeta and 13 Jbeta primers. Generated by immunoSEQ multiplex PCR, the TCRdb table keeps only in-frame clones and is missing some. There are more than 90,000 clones in the sample; around 76% occur only once, and roughly 7.7% lies in the top ten. The sample consisted of PBMCs. The receptors originated from a man in his forties in good health and CMV-seropositive.

J is TRBJ2-1 and V is TRBV5-1; TRBD2 matches at 7 bases. Germline V CDR1 and CDR2: SGHRS, YFSETQ. V dropped 0 bases and J dropped 8; count of bases not matched to a gene: 11. CDR3 length equals 16 residues. CDR3 region: CASSLAGGGPGDEQFF. CDR3 sequence (DNA): TGCGCCAGCAGCTTGGCCGGGGGAGGGCCGGGCGATGAGCAGTTCTTC.

V usage is TRBV18 and J usage is TRBJ2-3; TRBD1 aligns across 7 bases. The CDR3 is 16 amino acids. Germline assignment: CDR1 KGHSH and CDR2 LQKENI. The trim removed 0 bases at V and 7 bases at J, leaving 10 bases unmatched. The CDR3 protein is CASSPPEDRMVHTQYF. As DNA, the CDR3 is TGTGCCAGCTCACCACCCGAGGACAGGATGGTTCATACGCAGTATTTT.

The CDR3 DNA sequence: TGCAGCGCCGAGGGACTAGCGGGAGGAGAAGAGACCCAGTACTTC. It encodes CSAEGLAGGEETQYF. The rearrangement links TRBV29-1 to TRBJ2-5; 15 bases map to TRBD2. The ends lost 7 bases at V and 3 bases at J; junction bases unmatched: 6. CDR3 size: 15 residues. The germline gives CDR1 SQVTM, CDR2 ANQGSEA.

The chain recombines TRBV7-9 with TRBJ1-1; 7 nucleotides line up with TRBD1. In germline, CDR1 is SEHNR, CDR2 FQNEAQ (reference sequence). The CDR3 extends over 18 amino acids. Trimming cost V 7 bases and J 4 bases; bases outside gene matches: 21. DNA for the CDR3: TGTGCCAGCACACACGACCGTTTCCGGGACAGAGGGAGCACTGAAGCTTTCTTT. It is translated as CASTHDRFRDRGSTEAFF.